This entry lists 8 T cell receptor beta chains sequenced from one sample in a study of cytomegalovirus exposure and HLA in healthy donors. PCR was performed using 60 Vbeta and 13 Jbeta primers. Clones were sequenced by immunoSEQ multiplex PCR, and TCRdb holds only the in-frame ones, with some missing. The data hold tens of thousands of clones, with roughly 84% observed a single time. The sample was PBMCs. The receptors shown here come from a woman aged 25-40 years in good health and CMV-seronegative.

There are a few counts of this clone. The chain is built from TRBV4-1 and TRBJ2-7, with D perhaps TRBD2 (6 bases). Germline values: CDR1 MGHRA, CDR2 YSYEKL. The CDR3 spans 17 residues. Trimming removed 3 bases from V and 1 base from J, with 19 bases in between. The CDR3 DNA is TGCGCCAGCAGCCATCTATCCGGGCCGGGGACTTCCTACGAGCAGTACTTC. It encodes CASSHLSGPGTSYEQYF.

The chain uses TRBV19 and TRBJ2-3; TRBD2 agrees at 12 bases. In germline, CDR1 is LNHDA, CDR2 SQIVND (reference sequence). CDR3 length: 15 residues. The ends lost 8 bases at V and 5 bases at J; junction bases unmatched: 8. The CDR3, as DNA: TGTGCCAGTTTCCTGACTAGCGGGGGAGGAGATACGCAGTATTTT. This sequence encodes CASFLTSGGGDTQYF.

The J gene is TRBJ2-1, the V gene TRBV6-4; 12 bases match TRBD2. V trimming: 5 bases; J trimming: 4 bases; junction bases outside the gene matches: 3. Germline CDR1 is MRHNA and CDR2 is SNTAGT. CDR3 length: 15 amino acids. The CDR3 sequence is CASSYLAGGYNEQFF. CDR3 nucleotides: TGTGCCAGCAGTTATCTAGCGGGAGGGTACAATGAGCAGTTCTTC.

A few counts support this clone. The chain uses TRBV7-9 and TRBJ1-1; a weak D match, TRBD1 (5 bases). Germline CDR1 SEHNR, CDR2 FQNEAQ (reference sequence). This CDR3 has 19 residues. The V end lost 1 base, the J end lost 0 bases, and 21 bases lay between the germline ends. The CDR3 loop reads CASSLGRVQALSVNTEAFF. For the CDR3, the DNA is TGTGCCAGCAGCTTAGGCAGGGTTCAGGCTCTATCCGTGAACACTGAAGCTTTCTTT.

The chain couples TRBV6-5 to TRBJ1-2; D uncertain. The CDR3 spans 13 residues. The germline V gene encodes CDR1 MNHEY and CDR2 SVGAGI. The V end was cut by 0 bases, the J end by 4 bases, with 6 bases between. The CDR3 nucleotides are TGTGCCAGCAGTTACTCGGGCGTCTATGGCTACACCTTC. Protein product: CASSYSGVYGYTF.

The genes are TRBV7-9 and TRBJ1-2, with D perhaps TRBD1 (5 bases). The CDR3 is 15 amino acids. Trimming left V 4 bases short and J 0 bases short, with 12 bases between. Germline CDR1 SEHNR, CDR2 FQNEAQ (reference sequence). CDR3 amino acids: CASSSGHSANYGYTF. The CDR3 bases are TGTGCCAGCAGCTCCGGACACTCAGCTAACTATGGCTACACCTTC.

The V call is TRBV15, the J call TRBJ1-1; TRBD1 is a possible D gene (6 bases). Trimming took off 0 bases at V and 5 bases at J, with 10 bases between the two ends. This CDR3 has 14 residues. Germline-derived CDR1 and CDR2 are LNHNV and YYDKDF (reference sequence). The CDR3 DNA reads TGTGCCACCAGCAGAGATAACAGGGATACTGAAGCTTTCTTT. Its translation is CATSRDNRDTEAFF. Looking up the rest from reference TRBV15 and TRBJ1-1 gives the full variable domain: DAMVIQNPRYQVTQFGKPVTLSCSQTLNHNVMYWYQQKSSQAPKLLFHYYDKDFNNEADTPDNFQSRRPNTSFCFLDIRSPGLGDTAMYLCATSRDNRDTEAFFGQGTRLTVV.

The CDR3 region has the DNA TGTGCCAGCAGTTCTCCGGGAATTCCCTACGAGCAGTACGTC. Translation gives CASSSPGIPYEQYV. The rearrangement joins TRBV28 to TRBJ2-7; tentative D call: TRBD2 (5 bases). The CDR3 length is 14 residues. The V gene lost 4 bases and the J gene lost 2 bases, with 12 bases spanning the gap. Germline V CDR1 and CDR2: MDHEN, SYDVKM.